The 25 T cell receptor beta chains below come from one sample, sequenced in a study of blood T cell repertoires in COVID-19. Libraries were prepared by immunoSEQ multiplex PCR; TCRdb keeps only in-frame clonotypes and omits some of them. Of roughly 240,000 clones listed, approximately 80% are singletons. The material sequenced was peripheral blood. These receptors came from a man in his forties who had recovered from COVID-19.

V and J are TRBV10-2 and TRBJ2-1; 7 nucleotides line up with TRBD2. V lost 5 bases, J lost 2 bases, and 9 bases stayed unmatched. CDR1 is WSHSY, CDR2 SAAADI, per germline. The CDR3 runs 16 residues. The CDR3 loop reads CASSTPLAGAYNEQFF. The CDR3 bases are TGCGCCAGCAGTACCCCTTTGGCGGGAGCCTACAATGAGCAGTTCTTC.

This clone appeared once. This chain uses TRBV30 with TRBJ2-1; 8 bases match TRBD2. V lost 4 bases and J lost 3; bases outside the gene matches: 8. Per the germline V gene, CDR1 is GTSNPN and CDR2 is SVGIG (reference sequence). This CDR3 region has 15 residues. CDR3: CAWTPLSGGYNEQFF. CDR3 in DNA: TGTGCCTGGACCCCTCTCAGCGGGGGCTACAATGAGCAGTTCTTC.

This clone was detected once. The DNA of the CDR3 is TGTGCCAGCACAGACAGTAGCTCCTACGAGCAGTACTTC. It encodes CASTDSSSYEQYF. The genes are TRBV5-4 and TRBJ2-7; tentatively, D is TRBD1 (5 bases). Germline lookup yields CDR1 SGHNT and CDR2 YYREEE (reference sequence). The CDR3 runs 13 residues. V lost 6 bases and J 0 bases, leaving 10 bases between the germline ends.

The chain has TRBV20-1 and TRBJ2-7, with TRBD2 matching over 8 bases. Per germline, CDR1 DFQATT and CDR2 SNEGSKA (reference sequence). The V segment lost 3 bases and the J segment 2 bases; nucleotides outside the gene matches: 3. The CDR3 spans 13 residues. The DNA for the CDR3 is TGCAGTGCTAGTACTAGCGGCACCTACGAGCAGTACTTC. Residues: CSASTSGTYEQYF.

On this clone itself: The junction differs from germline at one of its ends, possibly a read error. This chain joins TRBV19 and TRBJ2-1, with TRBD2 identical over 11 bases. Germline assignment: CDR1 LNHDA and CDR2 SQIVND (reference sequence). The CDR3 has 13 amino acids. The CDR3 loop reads CASSIGPTSGNVF. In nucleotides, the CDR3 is TGTGCCAGTAGTATAGGCCCGACTAGCGGGAACGTCTTC. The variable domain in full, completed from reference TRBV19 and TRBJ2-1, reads DGGITQSPKYLFRKEGQNVTLSCEQNLNHDAMYWYRQDPGQGLRLIYYSQIVNDFQKGDIAEGYSVSREKKESFPLTVTSAQKNPTAFYLCASSIGPTSGNVFGPGTRLTVL.

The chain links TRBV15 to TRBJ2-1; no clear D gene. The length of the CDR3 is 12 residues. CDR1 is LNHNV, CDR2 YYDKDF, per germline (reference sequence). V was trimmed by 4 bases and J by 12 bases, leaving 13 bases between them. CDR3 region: CATSNPPERQFF. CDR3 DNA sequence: TGTGCCACCAGCAACCCCCCCGAGAGGCAGTTCTTC.

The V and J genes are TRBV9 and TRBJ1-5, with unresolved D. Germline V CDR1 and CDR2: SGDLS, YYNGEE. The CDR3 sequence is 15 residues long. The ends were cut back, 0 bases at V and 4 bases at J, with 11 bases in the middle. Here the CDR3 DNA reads TGTGCCAGCAGCGTAGGGGGTAGCGGTAATCAGCCCCAGCATTTT. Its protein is CASSVGGSGNQPQHF. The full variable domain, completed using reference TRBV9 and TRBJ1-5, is DSGVTQTPKHLITATGQRVTLRCSPRSGDLSVYWYQQSLDQGLQFLIQYYNGEERAKGNILERFSAQQFPDLHSELNLSSLELGDSALYFCASSVGGSGNQPQHFGDGTRLSIL.

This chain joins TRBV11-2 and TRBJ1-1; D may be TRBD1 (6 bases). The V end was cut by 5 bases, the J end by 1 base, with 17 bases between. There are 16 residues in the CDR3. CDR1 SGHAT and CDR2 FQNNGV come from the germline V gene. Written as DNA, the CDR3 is TGTGCCAGCAGCCGCCGTGCGGGGGCTACGAACACTGAAGCTTTCTTT. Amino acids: CASSRRAGATNTEAFF.

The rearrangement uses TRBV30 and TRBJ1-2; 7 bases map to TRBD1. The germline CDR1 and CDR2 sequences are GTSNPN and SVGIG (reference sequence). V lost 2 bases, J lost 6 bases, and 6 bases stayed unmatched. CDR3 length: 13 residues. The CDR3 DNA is TGTGCCTGGAGTAGAGACAGGGTAGATGGCTACACCTTC. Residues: CAWSRDRVDGYTF.

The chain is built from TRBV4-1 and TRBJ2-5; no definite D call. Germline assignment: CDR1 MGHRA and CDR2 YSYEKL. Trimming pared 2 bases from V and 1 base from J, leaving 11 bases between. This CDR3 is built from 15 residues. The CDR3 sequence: CASSQIRNSQETQYF. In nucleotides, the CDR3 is TGCGCCAGCAGCCAAATTAGAAACAGCCAAGAGACCCAGTACTTC.

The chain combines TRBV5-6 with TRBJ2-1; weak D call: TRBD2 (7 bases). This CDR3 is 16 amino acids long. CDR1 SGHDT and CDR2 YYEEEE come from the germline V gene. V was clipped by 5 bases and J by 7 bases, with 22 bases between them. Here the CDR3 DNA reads TGTGCCAGCAGTCAGGGAGGGGGGGCCTCGAGAAATGAGCAGTTCTTC. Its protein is CASSQGGGASRNEQFF.

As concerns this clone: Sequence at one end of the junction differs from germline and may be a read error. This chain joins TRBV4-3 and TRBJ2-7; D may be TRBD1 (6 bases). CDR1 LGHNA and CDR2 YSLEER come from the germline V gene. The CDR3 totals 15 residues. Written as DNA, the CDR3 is TGCGCCAGCAGCCTAAACAGGGAAGTCGGAAAGGCCCGATTCTTC. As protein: CASSLNREVGKARFF.

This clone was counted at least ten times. The CDR3 loop is CSVGRDRGRSDGYTF. The CDR3 nucleotides read TGCAGCGTGGGCCGGGACAGGGGGCGGTCGGATGGCTACACCTTC. The V and J genes are TRBV29-1 and TRBJ1-2; 12 bases match TRBD1. There are 15 residues in the CDR3. Germline CDR1 is SQVTM and CDR2 is ANQGSEA. Trimming cost V 6 bases and J 6 bases; bases outside gene matches: 11. The full variable domain, with the rest looked up from reference TRBV29-1 and TRBJ1-2, is SAVISQKPSRDICQRGTSLTIQCQVDSQVTMMFWYRQQPGQSLTLIATANQGSEATYESGFVIDKFPISRPNLTFSTLTVSNMSPEDSSIYLCSVGRDRGRSDGYTFGSGTRLTVV.

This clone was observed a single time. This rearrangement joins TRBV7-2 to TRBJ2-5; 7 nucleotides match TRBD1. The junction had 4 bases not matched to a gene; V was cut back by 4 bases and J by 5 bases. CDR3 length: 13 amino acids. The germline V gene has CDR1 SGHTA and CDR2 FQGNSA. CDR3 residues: CASSWGQFETQYF. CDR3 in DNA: TGTGCCAGCAGCTGGGGACAGTTCGAGACCCAGTACTTC.

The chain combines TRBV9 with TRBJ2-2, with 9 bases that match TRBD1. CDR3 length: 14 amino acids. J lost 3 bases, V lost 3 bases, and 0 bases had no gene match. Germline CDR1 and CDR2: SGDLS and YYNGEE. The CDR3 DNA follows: TGTGCCAGCAGCGGGACAGGGGACACCGGGGAGCTGTTTTTT. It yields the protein CASSGTGDTGELFF.

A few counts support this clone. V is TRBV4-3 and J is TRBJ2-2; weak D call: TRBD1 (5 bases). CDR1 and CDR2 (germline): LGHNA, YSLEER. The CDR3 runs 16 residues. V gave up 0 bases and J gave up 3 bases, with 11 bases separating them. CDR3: CASSQDLRAYTGELFF. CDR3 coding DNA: TGCGCCAGCAGCCAAGATCTCAGGGCCTACACCGGGGAGCTGTTTTTT.

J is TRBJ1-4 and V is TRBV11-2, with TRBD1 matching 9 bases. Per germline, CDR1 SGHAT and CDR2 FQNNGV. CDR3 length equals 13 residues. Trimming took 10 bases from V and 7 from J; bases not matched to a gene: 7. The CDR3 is CATKPGQGEKLFF. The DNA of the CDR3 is TGTGCCACCAAACCGGGACAGGGTGAAAAACTGTTTTTT.

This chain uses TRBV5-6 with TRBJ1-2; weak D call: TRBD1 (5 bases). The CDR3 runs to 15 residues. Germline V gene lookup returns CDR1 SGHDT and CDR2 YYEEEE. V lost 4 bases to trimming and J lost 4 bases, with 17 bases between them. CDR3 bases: TGTGCCAGCAGCCTCGCCGACAGCGCAATCTATGGCTACACCTTC. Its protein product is CASSLADSAIYGYTF.

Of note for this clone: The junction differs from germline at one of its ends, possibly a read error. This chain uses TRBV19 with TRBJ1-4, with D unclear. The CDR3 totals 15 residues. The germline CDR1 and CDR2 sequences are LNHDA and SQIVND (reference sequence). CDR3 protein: CVSSIMAATNEKLFF. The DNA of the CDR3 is TGTGTCAGTAGTATAATGGCTGCAACTAATGAAAAACTGTTTTTT. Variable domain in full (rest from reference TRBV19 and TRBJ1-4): DGGITQSPKYLFRKEGQNVTLSCEQNLNHDAMYWYRQDPGQGLRLIYYSQIVNDFQKGDIAEGYSVSREKKESFPLTVTSAQKNPTAFYLCVSSIMAATNEKLFFGSGTQLSVL.

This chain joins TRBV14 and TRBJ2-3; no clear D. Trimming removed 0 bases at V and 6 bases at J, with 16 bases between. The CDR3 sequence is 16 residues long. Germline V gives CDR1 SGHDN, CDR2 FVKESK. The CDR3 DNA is TGTGCCAGCAGCCAAGAAGGTCCCGGAGTTCAGGATACGCAGTATTTT. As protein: CASSQEGPGVQDTQYF.

The CDR3 DNA reads TGTGCCAGCAGCTCTAGCGGGAGGGCCCCAGATACGCAGTATTTT. It encodes CASSSSGRAPDTQYF. The chain uses TRBV21-1 and TRBJ2-3; the D call TRBD2 from the table was never checked on the DNA. TRBV21-1 counts as a pseudogene. The CDR3 has 15 residues.

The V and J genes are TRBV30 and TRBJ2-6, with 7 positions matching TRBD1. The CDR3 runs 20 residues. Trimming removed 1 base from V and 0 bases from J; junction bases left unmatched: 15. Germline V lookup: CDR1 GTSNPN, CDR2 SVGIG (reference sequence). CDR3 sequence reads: CAWSGTINRGLPSGANVLTF. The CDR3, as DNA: TGTGCCTGGAGTGGAACGATTAACAGGGGTCTACCCTCTGGGGCCAACGTCCTGACTTTC.

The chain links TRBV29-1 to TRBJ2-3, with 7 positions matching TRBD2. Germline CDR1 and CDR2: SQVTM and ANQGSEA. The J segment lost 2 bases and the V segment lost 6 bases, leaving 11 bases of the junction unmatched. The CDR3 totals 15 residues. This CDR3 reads CSVMSGAGFTDTQYF. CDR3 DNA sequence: TGCAGCGTGATGAGCGGGGCGGGCTTCACAGATACGCAGTATTTT.

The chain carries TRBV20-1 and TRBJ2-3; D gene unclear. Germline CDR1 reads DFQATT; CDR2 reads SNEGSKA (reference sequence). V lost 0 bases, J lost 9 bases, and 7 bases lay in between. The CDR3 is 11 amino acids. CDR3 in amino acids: CSAREKHTQYF. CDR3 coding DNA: TGCAGTGCTAGAGAGAAACACACGCAGTATTTT.

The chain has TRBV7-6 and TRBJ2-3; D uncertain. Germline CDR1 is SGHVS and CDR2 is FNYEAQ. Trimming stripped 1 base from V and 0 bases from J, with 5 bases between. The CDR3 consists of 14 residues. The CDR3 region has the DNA TGTGCCAGCAGCTTAGGCGCGAGCACAGATACGCAGTATTTT. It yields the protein CASSLGASTDTQYF.